These 16 T cell receptor beta chains came from one sample sequenced in a study of shared T cell receptors in the human thymus. Measured with immunoSEQ multiplex PCR; TCRdb has only the in-frame clones, and not every one. Among almost 550,000 clones listed, about 80% were seen once. The sample also formed part of further work on human thymus T cells.

The sequenced material came from thymocytes. The origin of the receptors is a boy in the first two years of life with a congenital heart defect.

The chain couples TRBV7-9 to TRBJ2-7, with 9 nucleotides matching TRBD2. The CDR3 extends over 19 amino acids. Trimming at V came to 3 bases and at J to 6 bases, leaving 21 bases not matched to a gene. CDR1 is SEHNR, CDR2 FQNEAQ, per germline (reference sequence). CDR3: CASSFPGTSTKVSEAEQYF. The CDR3 DNA is TGTGCCAGCAGCTTTCCCGGGACTAGCACCAAAGTCTCGGAGGCCGAGCAGTACTTC.

This chain uses TRBV7-2 with TRBJ2-1; TRBD2 aligns across 11 bases. Germline assignment: CDR1 SGHTA and CDR2 FQGNSA. The J segment lost 12 bases and the V segment lost 3 bases, leaving 10 bases of the junction unmatched. CDR3 length equals 15 residues. CDR3 coding DNA: TGTGCCAGCAGCTTTACTAGCGGGAGAATCGATGGGCAGTTCTTC. It is translated as CASSFTSGRIDGQFF.

Concerning this clone: At the DNA level, this CDR3 is encoded by other sequences in the same sample as well. The chain employs TRBV19 and TRBJ2-7, with no clear D. V was pared by 3 bases and J by 2 bases, with 5 bases between. There are 12 residues in the CDR3. Germline CDR1 and CDR2: LNHDA and SQIVND (reference sequence). For the CDR3, the DNA is TGTGCCAGTAGTATCTCCGCCTACGAGCAGTACTTC. Its translation is CASSISAYEQYF.

This clone has a single count. This chain links TRBV7-3 with TRBJ2-5, with 12 bases identical to TRBD2. Germline CDR1 and CDR2: SGHTA and FQGTGA. The CDR3 runs 23 residues. Trimming removed 1 base from V and 4 bases from J; junction bases left unmatched: 25. The chain's CDR3 is CASSLRPPTRDGATSGRGETQYF. In DNA, the CDR3 is TGTGCCAGCAGCTTAAGACCCCCCACAAGGGACGGAGCGACTAGCGGGAGAGGAGAGACCCAGTACTTC.

This clone was observed a few times. The chain joins TRBV28 to TRBJ2-2, with D unclear. Trimming took off 4 bases at V and 4 bases at J, with 7 bases between the two ends. Germline loops: CDR1 MDHEN, CDR2 SYDVKM. This CDR3 contains 13 residues. The chain's CDR3 is CASSSKFTGELFF. The CDR3 DNA reads as TGTGCCAGCAGTTCAAAATTCACCGGGGAGCTGTTTTTT. Based on the CDR3 plus reference TRBV28 and TRBJ2-2, the full variable domain is DVKVTQSSRYLVKRTGEKVFLECVQDMDHENMFWYRQDPGLGLRLIYFSYDVKMKEKGDIPEGYSVSREKKERFSLILESASTNQTSMYLCASSSKFTGELFFGEGSRLTVL.

The chain has TRBV6-1 and TRBJ2-2, with D hard to call. Trimming shortened V by 4 bases and J by 6 bases, and 12 bases separated the two germline ends. This CDR3 is built from 14 residues. Germline CDR1 MNHNS, CDR2 SASEGT. The CDR3: CASSGKPPAGELFF. The CDR3 region has the DNA TGTGCCAGCAGTGGTAAGCCGCCCGCCGGGGAGCTGTTTTTT.

The chain links TRBV5-1 to TRBJ2-1, with D tentatively TRBD1 (5 bases). Germline CDR1 is SGHRS and CDR2 is YFSETQ. The length of the CDR3 is 14 residues. The germline V and J ends were trimmed by 0 bases and 7 bases, with 11 bases remaining between them. CDR3 DNA sequence: TGCGCCAGCAGCTTGGGCAGGGCGGTAAATGAGCAGTTCTTC. Translated, it gives CASSLGRAVNEQFF.

This chain's CDR3 is CASGLRDSPYGYTF. CDR3 coding DNA: TGTGCTAGTGGTCTCCGGGACTCACCCTATGGCTACACCTTC. V gene TRBV12-5 combines with J gene TRBJ1-2; weak D call: TRBD1 (5 bases). CDR3 length equals 14 residues. With 5 bases removed from V and 4 bases from J, the gap between germline ends came to 14 bases. Germline lookup yields CDR1 LGHNT and CDR2 FRNRAP.

This clone occurred a few times. The CDR3 region is CASRTGLAGGGQYF. The CDR3 DNA reads as TGTGCCAGCAGGACGGGACTAGCGGGAGGCGGGCAGTACTTC. V is TRBV6-5 and J is TRBJ2-7, with TRBD2 matching 15 bases. The germline V gene has CDR1 MNHEY and CDR2 SVGAGI. This CDR3 spans 14 amino acids. The J segment lost 9 bases and the V segment lost 6 bases, leaving 6 bases of the junction unmatched.

The chain is built from TRBV30 and TRBJ2-3; 7 bases agree with TRBD2. The V and J ends lost 5 bases and 2 bases, in that order; junction bases with no gene match: 10. Germline V gene sequence: CDR1 GTSNPN, CDR2 SVGIG (reference sequence). The CDR3 is made up of 15 amino acids. The chain's CDR3 is CAWGPRLADTDTQYF. CDR3 coding DNA: TGTGCCTGGGGCCCAAGACTAGCAGACACAGATACGCAGTATTTT.

The J gene is TRBJ2-2, the V gene TRBV19; 10 bases fit TRBD2. This CDR3 contains 19 residues. V trimming: 7 bases; J trimming: 7 bases; junction bases outside the gene matches: 21. Germline V CDR1 and CDR2: LNHDA, SQIVND (reference sequence). In DNA form, the CDR3 reads TGTGCCAGTACCCCCACGGAGGGGCTAGCGGGAGTCAGGGGCGGGGAGCTGTTTTTT. This gives the protein CASTPTEGLAGVRGGELFF.

In this sample, this clone turned up once. This sequence joins TRBV9 and TRBJ1-4; no clear D. Germline V lookup: CDR1 SGDLS, CDR2 YYNGEE. This CDR3 region has 14 residues. V shed 4 bases and J shed 5 bases, with 12 bases lying between them. CDR3 in amino acids: CASSPRSVNEKLFF. The CDR3 nucleotides read TGTGCCAGCAGCCCCCGGAGTGTCAATGAAAAACTGTTTTTT.

For this clone: Sequence at one end of the junction differs from germline and may be a read error. The chain joins TRBV5-6 to TRBJ1-2, with 8 bases aligning to TRBD1. This CDR3 spans 14 amino acids. Germline lookup yields CDR1 SGHDT and CDR2 YYEEEE. CDR3 amino acids: CASSLPGQGRGYPF. The CDR3, as DNA: TGTGCCAGCAGCTTGCCCGGACAGGGCCGTGGCTACCCCTTC.

V gene TRBV9 combines with J gene TRBJ1-2; perhaps TRBD1 as D (5 bases). Per germline, CDR1 SGDLS and CDR2 YYNGEE. This CDR3 is built from 14 residues. Trimming stripped 0 bases from V and 6 bases from J, with 12 bases between. The chain's CDR3 is CASSVVGVLHGYTF. The CDR3, as DNA: TGTGCCAGCAGCGTAGTAGGGGTTTTGCATGGCTACACCTTC.

The chain recombines TRBV28 with TRBJ2-7; 8 bases fit TRBD2. After removal of 6 bases from V and 2 bases from J, the junction contained 15 bases not matched to a gene. The V gene's germline CDR1 is MDHEN and CDR2 SYDVKM. CDR3 length: 17 residues. The CDR3 region is CASRKPTLAANPYEQYF. In DNA, the CDR3 is TGTGCCAGCAGGAAACCCACACTAGCGGCAAACCCCTACGAGCAGTACTTC.

This rearrangement joins TRBV29-1 to TRBJ1-2; no firm D call. Germline values: CDR1 SQVTM, CDR2 ANQGSEA. Trimming took 5 bases from V and 2 from J, leaving 9 bases between them. CDR3 length: 12 residues. For the CDR3, the DNA is TGCAGCGTTCCCGCTACGAACTATGGCTACACCTTC. Residues: CSVPATNYGYTF.